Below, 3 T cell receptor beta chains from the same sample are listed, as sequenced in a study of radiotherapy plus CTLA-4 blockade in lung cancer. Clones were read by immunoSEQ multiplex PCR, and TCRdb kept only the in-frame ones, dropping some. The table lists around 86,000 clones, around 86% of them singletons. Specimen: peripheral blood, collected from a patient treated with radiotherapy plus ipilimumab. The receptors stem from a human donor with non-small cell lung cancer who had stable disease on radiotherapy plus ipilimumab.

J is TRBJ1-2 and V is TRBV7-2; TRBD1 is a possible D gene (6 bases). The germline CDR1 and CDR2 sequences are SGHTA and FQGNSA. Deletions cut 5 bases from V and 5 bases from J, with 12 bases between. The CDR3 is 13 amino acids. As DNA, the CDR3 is TGTGCCAGCAGCCGGGGGCAGGGGTATGGCTACACCTTC. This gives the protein CASSRGQGYGYTF.

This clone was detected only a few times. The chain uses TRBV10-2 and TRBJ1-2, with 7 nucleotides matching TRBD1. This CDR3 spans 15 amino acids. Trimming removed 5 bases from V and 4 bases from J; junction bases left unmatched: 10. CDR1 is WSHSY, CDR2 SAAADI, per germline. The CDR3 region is CASSPTGEPFYGYTF. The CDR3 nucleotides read TGCGCCAGCAGTCCCACAGGGGAGCCGTTCTATGGCTACACCTTC.

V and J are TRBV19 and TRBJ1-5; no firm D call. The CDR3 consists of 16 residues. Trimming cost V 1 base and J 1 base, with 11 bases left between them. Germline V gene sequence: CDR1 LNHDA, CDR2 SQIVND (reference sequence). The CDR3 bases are TGTGCCAGTAGTATAGGGGTGACACGAAGCAATCAGCCCCAGCATTTT. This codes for CASSIGVTRSNQPQHF. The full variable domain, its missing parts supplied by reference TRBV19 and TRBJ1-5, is DGGITQSPKYLFRKEGQNVTLSCEQNLNHDAMYWYRQDPGQGLRLIYYSQIVNDFQKGDIAEGYSVSREKKESFPLTVTSAQKNPTAFYLCASSIGVTRSNQPQHFGDGTRLSIL.